The rows below give T cell receptor beta chains drawn from one sample of a study of OX40 agonist ivuxolimab in advanced cancers. TCRdb keeps only in-frame clones here, not all; method: immunoSEQ multiplex PCR. The repertoire holds roughly 86,000 clones, with roughly nine tenths as singletons. The specimen was CD4+ or CD8+ T cells sorted from blood, collected in a trial of the OX40 agonist ivuxolimab. These TCRs come from an adult with an advanced solid tumor such as melanoma, head and neck, liver or kidney cancer. Each CDR3 is given with its conserved first and last residue. Fields, in order: D gene, J gene, clone size, V gene, CDR3 DNA, CDR3 protein. The D gene is left open where the match is weak. Some rows have no size entry. The others give once, few or many, or a class for an expanded clone.

- | TRBJ1-3 | - | TRBV7-2 | TGTGCCAGCAGCTTAGAGGTCCAGACGGTAGGAAACACCATATATTTT | CASSLEVQTVGNTIYF
- | TRBJ1-1 | - | TRBV11-3 | TGTGCCAGCAGCCCCTACAGTAACACTGAAGCTTTCTTT | CASSPYSNTEAFF
- | TRBJ2-7 | - | TRBV7-2 | TGTGCCAGCAGTTTGAGCTCCTACGAGCAGTACTTC | CASSLSSYEQYF
TRBD2 | TRBJ2-7 | - | TRBV18 | TGTGCCAGCTCACTTGCCGGGACTAGCGGGAGCCCAAGCTCCTACGAGCAGTACTTC | CASSLAGTSGSPSSYEQYF
TRBD2 | TRBJ2-7 | - | TRBV11-2 | TGTGCCAGCAGCTGGACTAGCGGGAGGAGGTACGAGCAGTACTTC | CASSWTSGRRYEQYF
- | TRBJ2-2 | - | TRBV7-2 | TGTGCCAGCAGCTTATTTATCGCGAACACCGGGGAGCTGTTTTTT | CASSLFIANTGELFF
TRBD2 | TRBJ2-2 | - | TRBV7-2 | TGTGCCAGCAGCTTAGCCGGACTAGCGGTCACCGGGGAGCTGTTTTTT | CASSLAGLAVTGELFF
- | TRBJ2-2 | - | TRBV9 | TGTGCCAGCAGCGTAGCCGGGACTAACACCGGGGAGCTGTTTTTT | CASSVAGTNTGELFF
- | TRBJ1-6 | - | TRBV5-6 | TGTGCCAGCAGCTTCCAGGGACGATCACCCCTCCACTTT | CASSFQGRSPLHF
TRBD2 | TRBJ2-5 | - | TRBV5-4 | TGTGCCAGCCGATTGGGGGGGCAAGAGACCCAGTACTTC | CASRLGGQETQYF
TRBD2 | TRBJ2-2 | - | TRBV27 | TGTGCCAGCAGTCCCCACCTGACTAGCGGGAGTTTGAACACCGGGGAGCTGTTTTTT | CASSPHLTSGSLNTGELFF
TRBD1 | TRBJ2-3 | once | TRBV7-2 | TGTGCCAGCAGCTTAGCGACAGGGACAGATACGCAGTATTTT | CASSLATGTDTQYF
- | TRBJ1-3 | - | TRBV7-2 | TGTGCCAGCAGCCCCGGGGGGACTGGAAACACCATATATTTT | CASSPGGTGNTIYF
TRBD1 | TRBJ2-7 | - | TRBV6-5 | TGTGCCAGCAGTTACAACCAGGGGGCTCGGGAGCAGTACTTC | CASSYNQGAREQYF
TRBD1 | TRBJ2-7 | - | TRBV5-1 | TGCGCCAGCAGCTTGGATGGACAGGGGGCGTACGAGCAGTACTTC | CASSLDGQGAYEQYF
- | TRBJ2-7 | - | TRBV6-5 | TGTGCCAGCAGTTCAACCGGGACCAAGAACGAGCAGTACTTC | CASSSTGTKNEQYF
TRBD2 | TRBJ2-3 | - | TRBV29-1 | TGCAGCGTTGAAGAGTGGAGCGGGAGCCCAGATACGCAGTATTTT | CSVEEWSGSPDTQYF
- | TRBJ1-4 | - | TRBV9 | TGTGCCAGCAGCGTAAAAGCCGGACAGTCGGAAAAACTGTTTTTT | CASSVKAGQSEKLFF
- | TRBJ2-7 | - | TRBV9 | TGTGCCAGCAGCGTGAGTACTGCCTACGAGCAGTACTTC | CASSVSTAYEQYF
- | TRBJ1-5 | few | TRBV19 | TGTGCCAGTAGTATAGAGCTACAGCCCCAGCATTTT | CASSIELQPQHF
- | TRBJ1-6 | - | TRBV27 | TGTGCCAGCAGTTACACAGGGACCTTAAATTCACCCCTCCACTTT | CASSYTGTLNSPLHF
- | TRBJ1-3 | - | TRBV7-2 | TGTGCCAGCAGCTCAGACCGAACTCCTGGAAACACCATATATTTT | CASSSDRTPGNTIYF
- | TRBJ1-5 | - | TRBV2 | TGTGCCAGCAGAGTAGACCGGTCTTTGCGTCAGCCCCAGCATTTT | CASRVDRSLRQPQHF
- | TRBJ2-5 | - | TRBV28 | TGTGCCAGCAGAAATTATCCTGAGGAGACCCAGTACTTC | CASRNYPEETQYF
- | TRBJ2-7 | - | TRBV6-1 | TGTGCCAGCAGTCCCCGAAGGGAGTCCTACGAGCAGTACTTC | CASSPRRESYEQYF
TRBD2 | TRBJ2-2 | - | TRBV15 | TGTGCCACCGCACGCGGGGGACTCGCCTCGGAGCTGTTTTTT | CATARGGLASELFF
- | TRBJ2-5 | - | TRBV5-1 | TGCGCCAGCAGCTTCGGGGTCCAAGAGACCCAGTACTTC | CASSFGVQETQYF
- | TRBJ2-1 | - | TRBV6-5 | TGTGCCAGCAGTTTCCAAGACCCTCCGGGGCAGTTCTTC | CASSFQDPPGQFF
TRBD1 | TRBJ1-1 | - | TRBV7-9 | TGTGCCAGCTATAAAACCGGGACAGGGGTCACTGAAGCTTTCTTT | CASYKTGTGVTEAFF
- | TRBJ1-2 | - | TRBV6-1 | TGTGCCAGCAGTGGCGGGGGGCTCGAGTATGGCTACACCTTC | CASSGGGLEYGYTF
TRBD1 | TRBJ1-1 | once | TRBV11-2 | TGTGCCAGCAGGGAAGGACAGGGGGCGCAGGGGGCTTTCTTT | CASREGQGAQGAFF
TRBD1 | TRBJ2-6 | - | TRBV7-2 | TGTGCCAGCAGCTTCGGACAGGGGGCGCCCGGGGCCAACGTCCTGACTTTC | CASSFGQGAPGANVLTF
- | TRBJ2-1 | - | TRBV19 | TGTGCCAGTACCGCTAAGTATATGGATCTTCGAAATGAGCAGTTCTTC | CASTAKYMDLRNEQFF
- | TRBJ2-3 | - | TRBV28 | TGTGCCAGCAGTCCCGGGCCCGCGGATACGCAGTATTTT | CASSPGPADTQYF
TRBD2 | TRBJ2-1 | - | TRBV5-1 | TGCGCCAGCAGCTTCGGCGGGAGGTCTAGTCATGAGCAGTTCTTC | CASSFGGRSSHEQFF
TRBD2 | TRBJ2-7 | - | TRBV2 | TGTGCCAGCCGGCCGGGAGGGAGTAACGAGCAGTACTTC | CASRPGGSNEQYF
- | TRBJ2-7 | - | TRBV5-8 | TGTGCCAGCAGCGACCTGCGAGACTACGAGCAGTACTTC | CASSDLRDYEQYF
TRBD1 | TRBJ2-7 | - | TRBV9 | TGTGCCAGCAGCGTAGGGGGACAGGGCCTCGAGCAGTACTTC | CASSVGGQGLEQYF
- | TRBJ2-2 | - | TRBV27 | TGTGCCAGCAGTTTACGTAGGTCCAGGGACACCGGGGAGCTGTTTTTT | CASSLRRSRDTGELFF
- | TRBJ2-1 | once | TRBV21-1 | TGTGCCAGCTCCCAAGAAGGGGCCTATGAGCAGTTCTTC | CASSQEGAYEQFF
TRBD1 | TRBJ1-1 | once | TRBV6-5 | TGTGCCAGCAGCAAGCCCGGGACAGGGAACACTGAAGCTTTCTTT | CASSKPGTGNTEAFF
- | TRBJ1-1 | - | TRBV19 | TGTGCCAGTAGTATACAGAAGGCTGAAGCTTTCTTT | CASSIQKAEAFF
TRBD2 | TRBJ2-3 | - | TRBV7-3 | TGTGCCAGCAGCAGGACTAGCGGGACTAGCACAGATACGCAGTATTTT | CASSRTSGTSTDTQYF
TRBD2 | TRBJ2-5 | - | TRBV27 | TGTGCCAGCAGTTTAAGGGCCCTTGCGGGAGGGCCAGGAGAGACCCAGTACTTC | CASSLRALAGGPGETQYF